This T cell receptor (beta chain) derives from a study of T-cell reconstitution after alpha-beta-depleted transplantation in children. Study results and limitations: The main origin of T-cell counts and diversity one year after transplant was newly produced T cells.

Regarding this clonotype: Its antigen is as yet unknown.

Researchers prepared the TCRbeta library using unique molecular identifiers, the study reports. TCRdb re-derived calls from the PCR reads in MiXCR, one entry per CDR3 protein. The data show hundreds of thousands of distinct CDR3 sequences, about an eighth seen once. Germline values: CDR1 DFQATT, CDR2 SNEGSKA (reference sequence). CDR3 length: 12 residues. With 3 bases removed from V and 4 bases from J, the gap between germline ends came to 7 bases. Sample: PBMCs, taken before TCRalphabeta/CD19-depleted stem cell transplant. The chain joins TRBV20-1 to TRBJ2-1; D is ambiguous. The origin of this receptor is a girl aged 2 to 9 with congenital amegakaryocytic thrombocytopenia, due to receive a stem cell transplant. The CDR3 DNA is TGCAGTGCTAGGCGAGAATACAATGAGCAGTTCTTC. The encoded protein is CSARREYNEQFF.